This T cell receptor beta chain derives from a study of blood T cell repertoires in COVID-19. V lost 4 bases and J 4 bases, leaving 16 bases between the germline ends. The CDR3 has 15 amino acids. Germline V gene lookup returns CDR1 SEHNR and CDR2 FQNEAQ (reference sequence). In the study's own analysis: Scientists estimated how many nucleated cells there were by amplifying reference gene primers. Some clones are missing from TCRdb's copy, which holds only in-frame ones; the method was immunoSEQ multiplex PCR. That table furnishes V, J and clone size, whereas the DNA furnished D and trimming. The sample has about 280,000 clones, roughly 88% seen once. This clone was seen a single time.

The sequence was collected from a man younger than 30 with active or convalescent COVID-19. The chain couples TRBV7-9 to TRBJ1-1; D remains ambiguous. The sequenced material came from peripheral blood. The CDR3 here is CASSSVATPGTEAFF. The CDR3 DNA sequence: TGTGCCAGCAGCTCGGTGGCCACTCCGGGCACTGAAGCTTTCTTT.